This TCR beta chain was identified in a study of blood T cell repertoires in COVID-19. Study at large: Samples came from the United States, Italy and Spain, spanning acute and convalescent COVID-19.

Germline CDR1 and CDR2: GTSNPN and SVGIG (reference sequence). This CDR3 has 17 amino acids. V lost 4 bases, J lost 2 bases, and 12 bases stayed unmatched. Source study methods: Estimates of nucleated cell counts were drawn from the amplification of reference gene primers. Repertoires were generated with immunoSEQ multiplex PCR, while TCRdb's copy carries only in-frame clones and drops some. That table is the source of V, J and clone size, and D and trimming were worked out from the DNA. This sample has approximately 320,000 clones, with 85% found just once. This chain joins TRBV30 and TRBJ2-3, with TRBD2 matching 10 bases. Sequenced: peripheral blood. The TCR was taken from a human donor in a cohort sampled during active COVID-19. CDR3 nucleotide sequence: TGTGCCTGGACTCGAAGTTGGACTAGCGGAATCACAGATACGCAGTATTTT. It specifies CAWTRSWTSGITDTQYF.